The clone carrying this T cell receptor (beta chain) was picked up many times. Its antigen is currently unknown. The sample comes from a study of Graves' ophthalmopathy and Graves' hyperthyroidism. Study conclusions and caveats: Most expanded thyroid clonotypes above 0.001 frequency also appeared in blood.

The V end was cut by 5 bases, the J end by 1 base, with 8 bases between. The CDR3 is 13 amino acids. Germline CDR1 and CDR2: SGHAT and FQNNGV. Researchers took RNA transcripts and amplified TCR beta CDR3 regions from them. Second-round multiplex PCR followed a first-round RT-PCR using HTBI primers. MiXCR, applied by TCRdb to the multiplex PCR reads, yields one record per CDR3 protein. The sample lists hundreds of thousands of distinct CDR3 sequences, roughly 21% occurring once. The material sequenced was peripheral blood. The J gene is TRBJ1-1, the V gene TRBV11-2; D not resolved. This TCR derives from a woman aged 18-29 years with stable Graves' hyperthyroidism. The CDR3 reads CASSLGSNTEAFF. CDR3 nucleotides: TGTGCCAGCAGCCTCGGGTCGAACACTGAAGCTTTCTTT.